This T cell receptor beta chain was sequenced during a study of shared clonotypes between healthy human individuals (dated by TCRdb to 2018 to 2020). Concerning the study at large: A few men and a couple of women, aged 18 to 49 years, made up the cohort. For each donor, three plates each were used for CD4 naive and CD4 memory, two plates were used for CD8 naive, and one plate was used for CD8 memory. To estimate repertoire size and how much clonotypes are shared between individuals, the study performed deep sequencing of blood TCR repertoires from a few healthy adults. Libraries were prepared and TCR repertoires were sequenced by different laboratories using diverse techniques, in order to increase sequencing depth and limit assay-specific biases. Each donor's leukapheresis produced roughly between roughly 0.9 and 8.9 billion PBMCs. Summary of the overall study and its limitations: Clonotypes shared by all four sorted-subset donors showed higher generation probabilities than non-shared clonotypes. Based on pairwise subsampling, the degree of clonotype sharing among donors was expected to be affected by sequencing depth. Naive subsets generally had larger estimated clonotype richness than memory subsets. Approximately 5% of naive CD4, 3.5% of naive CD8, approximately 2.2% of memory CD4, and 0.35% to 0.5% of memory CD8 clonotypes were shared across a few donors. Even with the large sequencing depth, rarefaction of the sorted-subset datasets indicated that sequencing was incomplete. Because the study included only a small number of donors, the genetic and exposure-history diversity represented was limited. Only blood was sampled, and tissue TCR repertoires likely differ from those in blood.

Using the deep immunoSEQ assay, TCR CDR3 regions were amplified from genomic DNA by multiplex PCR. Extracted genomic DNA from each cell subset was spread evenly across all wells of several immunoSEQ 96-well plates, with each plate serving as a replicate. For sorted subsets, approximately 210 ng of genomic DNA, equivalent to around 31,000 T cell genomes, went into each replicate PCR. Purified libraries were measured with a Qubit 3.0 fluorometer, size-checked on a Bioanalyzer 2100, and measured again with the KAPA Library Quantification kit. A separate single-read 150-cycle Illumina NextSeq 550 flow cell was used to sequence each immunoSEQ 96-well plate. The authors processed their data as follows. The immunoSEQ output contained only junctional sequences without quality scores, so filtering could not match that applied to full-length reads. Sequences were annotated with PyIR, a Python wrapper for IgBLAST v1.9, using IMGT germline references to assign V/J genes and CDR3. Reads were filtered out if the reads had weak V/J assignments (E-value above 1e-6), no CDR3, stop codons, out-of-frame junctions, or ambiguous translated residues. V3J clonotypes were defined as sequences sharing the same inferred V gene, J gene, and CDR3 amino acid sequence. To compute the percentage overlap between repertoires, the number of shared unique clonotypes was divided by the size of the smaller repertoire. Three approaches were used to assess repertoire richness: RTK rarefaction, the Chao1 estimator, and Recon v2.1 estimates of unobserved clonotypes. Generation probabilities for all TCRbeta clonotypes obtained by the gDNA method from several donors were computed using OLGA. Drawn from immuneACCESS, this table holds only the in-frame rearrangements with V and J called that TCRdb kept. Clones are partly lost; checked studies trace under half to an unresolved V gene and leave the rest unexplained. The DNA gave D and trimming, while V, J and clone size come from that table. The sample table contains around 1.9 million clones; only one count was recorded for about 92% of them. Around 1.7% of the sample comes from the top ten.

CD8 naive samples consisted of CD45RO-negative cells that were positively selected for CCR7, yielding a CD45RA+CCR7+ population without TemRA cells. Healthy HIV-negative adults with no recently reported acute infections or vaccinations were included as donors. All donors were Caucasian adults living in Nashville, Tennessee, USA. After blood collection by leukapheresis, PBMCs were isolated using Ficoll-Histopaque density gradient centrifugation and then cryopreserved in the vapor phase of liquid nitrogen. Analytical flow cytometry was used to check the purity and quantity of every magnetically sorted T cell population. Each sorted fraction had its genomic DNA isolated and then quantified by UV absorbance on a Nanodrop 2000c. CDR1 and CDR2 are drawn from the germline V gene: SNHLY, FYNNEI. At the junction V is shortened by 4 bases and J by 2 bases, with 11 bases in between. The CDR3 goes from the cysteine to the phenylalanine over 15 residues. CDR3 DNA only is kept here, 45 bases in frame from base 1.

With respect to this clone: The target of this receptor is not known. No much larger clone exists at a distance of one base, and base qualities are not known.

The specimen sequenced was naive CD8+ T cells from PBMCs. This sample's cell subset or site label indicates: CD45RA+CCR7+. The chain employs TRBV2 and TRBJ1-4, with a tentative D gene TRBD1 over 6 matching bases. This TCR was sampled from a man between 18 and 29 years old in good health. Some clones in this sample may be carry-over from other donors' samples. CDR3 region: CASSGGTLTNEKLFF. The DNA is TGTGCCAGCAGTGGCGGGACACTCACTAATGAAAAACTGTTTTTT.